These T cell receptor beta chains were read from a single sample in a study of shared T cell receptors in the human thymus. Profiling relied on immunoSEQ multiplex PCR, and the TCRdb table lists in-frame clones only, not all of them. The sample lists roughly 710,000 clones, around 85% occurring once. These data also formed part of another study, on human thymus T cells.

What was sequenced was thymocytes. The source is a girl in the first two years of life with a congenital heart defect. Each CDR3 is given with its conserved first and last residue. D genes are given only for firm matches. Expanded clones are given a class, and other clones once, few, many or no size at all.

J gene | V gene | clone size | D gene | CDR3 DNA | CDR3 protein
TRBJ1-2 | TRBV18 | . | . | TGTGCCAGCTCAGGGGGCCGGGGTGGCTACACCTTC | CASSGGRGGYTF
TRBJ2-5 | TRBV27 | . | . | TGTGCCAGCAGTTTAATTTGGGGCGCGGAGACCCAGTACTTC | CASSLIWGAETQYF
TRBJ2-6 | TRBV7-2 | . | . | TGTGCCAGCAGCTTATGGCAGGGACTCATTGGGGCCAACGTCCTGACTTTC | CASSLWQGLIGANVLTF
TRBJ1-1 | TRBV18 | . | . | TGTGCCAGCTCACCAACTGGGCAGTTAGAAGCTTTCTTT | CASSPTGQLEAFF
TRBJ2-7 | TRBV28 | . | TRBD1 | TGTGCCAGCAGTGCCACCCGGGGACAGCAGCTCCTAGACGAGCAGTACTTC | CASSATRGQQLLDEQYF
TRBJ1-1 | TRBV5-1 | . | . | TGCGCCAGCAGCTCCAGGGAGGAGAACACTGAAGCTTTCTTT | CASSSREENTEAFF
TRBJ1-1 | TRBV14 | . | TRBD1 | TGTGCCAGCAGCCAAGAGGACAGGAGGGGCACTGAAGCTTTCTTT | CASSQEDRRGTEAFF
TRBJ2-1 | TRBV2 | . | TRBD2 | TGTGCCAGCAGATTGACTAGCGGGGGTAATGAGCAGTTCTTC | CASRLTSGGNEQFF
TRBJ2-7 | TRBV7-2 | once | TRBD2 | TGTGCCAGCAGTTGGGTTAGCGGGGGCTACTCCTACGAGCAGTACTTC | CASSWVSGGYSYEQYF
TRBJ1-5 | TRBV7-9 | . | . | TGTGCCAGCAGCTCGGGGGGGGCGAATCAGCCCCAGCATTTT | CASSSGGANQPQHF
TRBJ1-1 | TRBV6-4 | few | TRBD1 | TGTGCCAGCAGCAAGGACAGGGGCACTGAAGCTTTCTTT | CASSKDRGTEAFF
TRBJ2-2 | TRBV21-1 | . | . | TGTGCCAGCAGCAAAGGGAGCCCCAACACCGGGGAGCTGTTTTTT | CASSKGSPNTGELFF
TRBJ2-3 | TRBV9 | . | TRBD2 | TGTGCCAGCAGCGCCGGACTAGCGGGGGGGGCCGATACGCAGTATTTT | CASSAGLAGGADTQYF
TRBJ1-6 | TRBV7-2 | once | TRBD1 | TGTGCCAGCAACAGGACAGGTAGCTCCTATAATTCACCCCTCCACTTT | CASNRTGSSYNSPLHF
TRBJ2-1 | TRBV5-5 | . | TRBD2 | TGTGCCAGCAGCCCCCTTGGCGGGGGGCTGGATGAGCAGTTCTTC | CASSPLGGGLDEQFF
TRBJ1-4 | TRBV28 | . | TRBD1 | TGTGCCAGCAGGCCCCGGGACAGGGATGAAAAACTGTTTTTT | CASRPRDRDEKLFF
TRBJ1-2 | TRBV2 | . | . | TGTGCCAGGAGAGGCAGGGATTTGAATGGCTACACCTTC | CARRGRDLNGYTF
TRBJ1-2 | TRBV7-9 | . | . | TGTGCCAGCAGCTCCCTCGCCCTTACGCAGGGCTACACCTTC | CASSSLALTQGYTF
TRBJ1-1 | TRBV5-1 | . | . | TGCGCCAGCAGCTTGGTCGGGAGGACTGAAGCTTTCTTT | CASSLVGRTEAFF
TRBJ2-3 | TRBV4-1 | . | . | TGCGCCAGCAGCCAAGATAATAGCGTAGGCGCAGATACGCAGTATTTT | CASSQDNSVGADTQYF
TRBJ1-2 | TRBV19 | . | . | TGTGCCAGTAGTAGAGGCGCAAACTATGGCTACACCTTC | CASSRGANYGYTF
TRBJ2-2 | TRBV6-6 | . | . | TGTGCCAGCAGTTACCGGGTGCCCGGGGAGCTGTTTTTT | CASSYRVPGELFF
TRBJ1-1 | TRBV6-1 | . | TRBD1 | TGTGCCAGCAGTGAATGGGACAGCGTATTGTATCACACTGAAGCTTTCTTT | CASSEWDSVLYHTEAFF
TRBJ2-3 | TRBV5-1 | . | . | TGCGCCAGCAGCTTGGGTCTAGCAGATTCAGATACGCAGTATTTT | CASSLGLADSDTQYF
TRBJ1-6 | TRBV5-4 | few | TRBD1 | TGTGCCAGCAGCTTACAGGGGGCCGGTGGGAATTCACCCCTCCACTTT | CASSLQGAGGNSPLHF
TRBJ2-2 | TRBV5-8 | few | . | TGTGCCAGCAGCTTGGCCGGCAGGGTGGGAAACACCGGGGAGCTGTTTTTT | CASSLAGRVGNTGELFF
TRBJ1-1 | TRBV19 | . | . | TGTGCCAGCGACAGTTCCGGCGAAAAACAAGCTTTCTTT | CASDSSGEKQAFF
TRBJ2-7 | TRBV7-9 | . | TRBD1 | TGTGCCAGCAGCTTAGGGGTTGGTCGAGACAGGGGGCTATACGAGCAGTACTTC | CASSLGVGRDRGLYEQYF
TRBJ1-3 | TRBV6-4 | . | TRBD1 | TGTGCCAGCAGTCCTCGGACAGGGGCTAGGGGAAACACCATATATTTT | CASSPRTGARGNTIYF
TRBJ1-1 | TRBV30 | . | . | TGTGCCTGGAGTGTACGACAGGATGGATTTAGTACTGAAGCTTTCTTT | CAWSVRQDGFSTEAFF
TRBJ1-2 | TRBV4-2 | . | . | TGTGCCAGCAGCCATTCCCCGGCGAACCGGGACACCGCTAACTATGGCTACACCTTC | CASSHSPANRDTANYGYTF
TRBJ1-3 | TRBV19 | . | . | TGTGCCAGTAGTATACGATGGGCGGGTATTGCCTCTGGAAACACCATATATTTT | CASSIRWAGIASGNTIYF
TRBJ1-2 | TRBV14 | . | . | TGTGCCAGCAGCCAAGTAACAGACGATGGCTACACCTTC | CASSQVTDDGYTF
TRBJ1-5 | TRBV11-2 | . | . | TGTGCCAGCAGCCCCCTAGGTAGGAATCAGCCCCAGCATTTT | CASSPLGRNQPQHF
TRBJ1-1 | TRBV7-3 | . | . | TGTGCCAGCAGCTTATTGGGGGGATTGGCCCATATCCAGAACACTGAAGCTTTCTTT | CASSLLGGLAHIQNTEAFF
TRBJ2-1 | TRBV11-3 | once | TRBD2 | TGTGCCAGCAGCTCCCGCGTGGGCGGGGGGGCCCTAGATGAGCAGTTCTTC | CASSSRVGGGALDEQFF
TRBJ2-5 | TRBV5-1 | . | . | TGCGCCAGCAGCTTTCCGTTGGGGGCCGGTGGAGAGACCCAGTACTTC | CASSFPLGAGGETQYF
TRBJ1-2 | TRBV5-1 | . | TRBD1 | TGCGCCAGCAGCTCCATCCACCCGGGACAGGGTCTAGCTAACTATGGCTACACCTTC | CASSSIHPGQGLANYGYTF
TRBJ1-1 | TRBV7-9 | . | . | TGTGCCAGCAGCGCCGGACAGAAAATGAACACTGAAGCTTTCTTT | CASSAGQKMNTEAFF
TRBJ2-3 | TRBV21-1 | once | . | TGTGCCAGCAGCCTTCGCGAACAGGGGCCCCCCACAGATACGCAGTATTTT | CASSLREQGPPTDTQYF
TRBJ1-6 | TRBV7-8 | . | . | TGTGCCAGCAGCTTAGCCGGACAGCTCAACGACTATAATTCACCCCTCCACTTT | CASSLAGQLNDYNSPLHF
TRBJ1-1 | TRBV19 | . | TRBD1 | TGTGCCAGTAGTCACTACCGGGACAGGGACACTGAAGCTTTCTTT | CASSHYRDRDTEAFF
TRBJ2-4 | TRBV2 | . | TRBD1 | TGTGCCAGCAGAGGGGGCGATGGCCTAATCAAAAACATTCAGTACTTC | CASRGGDGLIKNIQYF
TRBJ2-4 | TRBV18 | . | TRBD2 | TGTGCCAGCTCACCCCAGAAGTGGCGGGGGGCCAAAAACATTCAGTACTTC | CASSPQKWRGAKNIQYF
TRBJ2-1 | TRBV11-2 | . | . | TGTGCCAGCAGCTTAGTCCTGGGGGGGGCAGGGAATGAGCAGTTCTTC | CASSLVLGGAGNEQFF
TRBJ1-6 | TRBV27 | . | TRBD1 | TGTGCCAGCAGTTTTCGGACAGGGGTTTCACCCCTCCACTTT | CASSFRTGVSPLHF
TRBJ1-1 | TRBV7-4 | once | . | TGTGCCAGCAGCTTAGGGCCGTACACTGAAGCTTTCTTT | CASSLGPYTEAFF
TRBJ2-5 | TRBV6-5 | . | TRBD2 | TGTGCCAGCGGACTAGCGGGGGAAGAGACCCAGTACTTC | CASGLAGEETQYF
TRBJ2-7 | TRBV7-2 | . | TRBD1 | TGTGCCAGCAGCTACTATCCGGGACAGGCTTCCTACGAGCAGTACTTC | CASSYYPGQASYEQYF
TRBJ2-5 | TRBV6-1 | . | . | TGTGCCAGCACGATGCAGGTTCAAGAGACCCAGTACTTC | CASTMQVQETQYF
TRBJ2-7 | TRBV2 | . | . | TGTGCCAGCAGTGAGGTCGTCAGGGTAGTATATTGTAAGGACTACGAGCAGTACTTC | CASSEVVRVVYCKDYEQYF
TRBJ1-2 | TRBV7-8 | . | TRBD1 | TGTGCCAGCAGGCCGAGACAGGGAGATATCTATGGCTACACCTTC | CASRPRQGDIYGYTF
TRBJ2-3 | TRBV14 | . | . | TGTGCCAGCAGCCCCCCCCCGGGTCCCGCAAATACGCAGTATTTT | CASSPPPGPANTQYF